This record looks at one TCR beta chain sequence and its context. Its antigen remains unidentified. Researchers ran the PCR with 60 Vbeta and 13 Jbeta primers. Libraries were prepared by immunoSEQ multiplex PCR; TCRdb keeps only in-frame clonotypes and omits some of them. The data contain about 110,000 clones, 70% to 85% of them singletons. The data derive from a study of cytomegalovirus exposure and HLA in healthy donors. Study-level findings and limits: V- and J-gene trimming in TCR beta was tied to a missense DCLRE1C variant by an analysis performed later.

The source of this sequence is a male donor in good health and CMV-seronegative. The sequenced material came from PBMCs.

The CDR3, as DNA: TGTGCCAGCAGCTTAGTCGCAGGTCATAACACAGATACGCAGTATTTT. This translates into CASSLVAGHNTDTQYF. This chain connects TRBV7-9 to TRBJ2-3; D gene unclear. The V end lost 1 base, the J end lost 2 bases, and 13 bases lay between the germline ends. Germline values: CDR1 SEHNR, CDR2 FQNEAQ (reference sequence). The CDR3 has 16 amino acids.